This TCR beta chain was sequenced for a study of cytomegalovirus exposure and HLA in healthy donors. Deletions cut 1 base from V and 1 base from J, with 12 bases between. The CDR3 is 16 residues long. Germline V gene lookup returns CDR1 LNHNV and CDR2 YYDKDF (reference sequence). In the PCR, 60 Vbeta and 13 Jbeta primers were used. Sequencing used immunoSEQ multiplex PCR; TCRdb keeps in-frame clones, though not all of them. The top ten clones hold approximately 1.5% of a sample with over 150,000 clones, 68% of them seen once. The sequence derives from a man between 45 and 60 years old in good health and CMV-seronegative. The sample consisted of PBMCs. The chain is built from TRBV15 and TRBJ2-3, with D possibly TRBD2 on 7 matching bases. This CDR3 reads CATSRVGGAGTDTQYF. The CDR3 DNA reads as TGTGCCACCAGCAGAGTGGGGGGGGCGGGCACAGATACGCAGTATTTT. Combining the CDR3 with reference TRBV15 and TRBJ2-3 gives the whole variable domain DAMVIQNPRYQVTQFGKPVTLSCSQTLNHNVMYWYQQKSSQAPKLLFHYYDKDFNNEADTPDNFQSRRPNTSFCFLDIRSPGLGDTAMYLCATSRVGGAGTDTQYFGPGTRLTVL.